The 20 T cell receptor beta chains in this list originate from one sample, sequenced in a study of T cell changes during pregnancy in multiple sclerosis. Sequencing was performed with immunoSEQ multiplex PCR; in TCRdb, only in-frame clones are kept and a portion is missing. In the table there are about 40,000 clones, 92% of which are singletons. Sequencing was performed on CD8+ T cells from peripheral blood mononuclear cells, taken in the first trimester of pregnancy. The receptors were gathered from a female donor with multiple sclerosis, enrolled in a pregnancy study.

V and J are TRBV9 and TRBJ1-1, with TRBD1 matching 9 bases. From germline, CDR1 is SGDLS and CDR2 YYNGEE. CDR3 length: 14 amino acids. Trimming cost V 3 bases and J 4 bases; bases outside gene matches: 4. This CDR3 reads CASSAGTGFTEAFF. DNA of the CDR3: TGTGCCAGCAGCGCCGGGACAGGGTTCACTGAAGCTTTCTTT.

This sequence joins TRBV7-9 and TRBJ1-5; no reliable D call. The germline V gene encodes CDR1 SEHNR and CDR2 FQNEAQ (reference sequence). This CDR3 spans 15 amino acids. Trimming left V 4 bases short and J 7 bases short, with 17 bases between. CDR3 amino acids: CASSSTVTNHQPQHF. In nucleotides, the CDR3 is TGTGCCAGCAGCTCGACTGTAACTAATCACCAGCCCCAGCATTTT.

Here the CDR3 DNA reads TGTGCCTGTGGGCGGAACACTGAAGCTTTCTTT. This codes for CACGRNTEAFF. The V call is TRBV30, the J call TRBJ1-1; D is undetermined. Germline V gene lookup returns CDR1 GTSNPN and CDR2 SVGIG (reference sequence). This CDR3 region has 11 residues. V lost 6 bases and J lost 1, with 6 bases in between.

The V and J genes are TRBV13 and TRBJ2-7; 11 bases line up with TRBD1. V trimming: 4 bases; J trimming: 5 bases; junction bases outside the gene matches: 10. Per germline, CDR1 PRHDT and CDR2 FYEKMQ (reference sequence). This CDR3 spans 16 amino acids. The CDR3 DNA sequence: TGTGCCAGCAGCTCTCGAGGGACAGGGGGTATCGACGAGCAGTACTTC. Residues: CASSSRGTGGIDEQYF.

V is TRBV6-5 and J is TRBJ2-3, with D unresolved. CDR1 and CDR2 (germline): MNHEY, SVGAGI. The ends were cut back, 9 bases at V and 0 bases at J, with 4 bases in the middle. There are 11 residues in the CDR3. The CDR3, as DNA: TGTGCCAGTTCGAGCACAGATACGCAGTATTTT. Amino acids: CASSSTDTQYF.

The genes are TRBV5-1 and TRBJ1-3, with 7 bases aligning to TRBD1. Trimming removed 4 bases from V and 1 base from J; junction bases left unmatched: 5. CDR1 is SGHRS, CDR2 YFSETQ, per germline. This CDR3 comprises 15 residues. The CDR3 DNA is TGCGCCAGCAGCCGGGACAGCAGATCTGGAAACACCATATATTTT. Translation gives CASSRDSRSGNTIYF.

This clone was recorded only once. V usage is TRBV4-2 and J usage is TRBJ1-3; D is uncertain. Trimming stripped 1 base from V and 0 bases from J, with 13 bases between. CDR3 length equals 17 residues. Germline V gene sequence: CDR1 LGHNA, CDR2 YNFKEQ. Here the CDR3 DNA reads TGTGCCAGCAGCCAAGGGGCCTGGGAGAACTCTGGAAACACCATATATTTT. Its protein product is CASSQGAWENSGNTIYF.

The CDR3 here is CASRTGGTGELFF. The CDR3 DNA follows: TGTGCCAGCCGGACAGGGGGGACCGGGGAGCTGTTTTTT. V and J are TRBV9 and TRBJ2-2; TRBD1 matches 10 bases. From germline, CDR1 is SGDLS and CDR2 YYNGEE. This CDR3 has 13 amino acids. Unmatched junction bases numbered 2, after V lost 7 bases and J lost 5 bases.

The chain joins TRBV10-3 to TRBJ2-1; tentative D call: TRBD2 (5 bases). Germline values: CDR1 ENHRY, CDR2 SYGVKD. This CDR3 region has 16 residues. V was shortened by 8 bases and J by 2 bases, with 19 bases between the two germline ends. This CDR3 is CAIGGYLRDTYNEQFF. CDR3 DNA sequence: TGTGCCATCGGCGGATATTTGAGGGATACCTACAATGAGCAGTTCTTC.

CDR3 nucleotides: TGCGCCAGCAGTCAAGGCTTCCCGGGACAGGGAACTGAAGCTTTCTTT. Its translation is CASSQGFPGQGTEAFF. The chain links TRBV23-1 to TRBJ1-1, with 9 nucleotides matching TRBD1. TRBV23-1 is an ORF, with its function uncertain. V shed 2 bases, J shed 5 bases, and the junction held 9 bases outside the gene matches. The CDR3 sequence is 16 residues long.

This chain links TRBV7-2 with TRBJ1-5; D might be TRBD1 (6 bases). Germline CDR1 SGHTA, CDR2 FQGNSA. V lost 5 bases and J lost 4, with 12 bases in between. CDR3 length equals 14 residues. The CDR3 DNA sequence: TGTGCCAGCAGCACCCACGGACAGAATCAGCCCCAGCATTTT. Amino acids: CASSTHGQNQPQHF.

The chain employs TRBV11-2 and TRBJ2-5; 7 positions agree with TRBD2. CDR3 length: 13 amino acids. V trimming: 6 bases; J trimming: 5 bases; junction bases outside the gene matches: 6. Germline V gene lookup returns CDR1 SGHAT and CDR2 FQNNGV. CDR3 nucleotides: TGTGCCAGCAGTCCCCCCGGGGGGGAGACCCAGTACTTC. Encoded protein: CASSPPGGETQYF.

Sample share makes this clone medium-sized. This sequence joins TRBV13 and TRBJ2-1, with 7 nucleotides matching TRBD1. This CDR3 has 14 residues. Trimming cost V 5 bases and J 6 bases; bases outside gene matches: 7. Germline assignment: CDR1 PRHDT and CDR2 FYEKMQ (reference sequence). CDR3 sequence: CASSSRDSSNEQFF. The DNA of the CDR3 is TGTGCCAGCAGCAGCCGGGACAGTTCCAATGAGCAGTTCTTC.

By frequency in the sample, this clone is medium-sized. The V call is TRBV5-1, the J call TRBJ2-7; D is perhaps TRBD1 (7 bases). V gave up 4 bases and J gave up 0 bases, with 14 bases separating them. Germline assignment: CDR1 SGHRS and CDR2 YFSETQ. The CDR3 has 15 amino acids. CDR3 nucleotide sequence: TGCGCCAGCAGCGGGGGGACAGCGAGCTCCTACGAGCAGTACTTC. This gives the protein CASSGGTASSYEQYF. Full variable domain (outside the CDR3, taken from reference TRBV5-1 and TRBJ2-7): KAGVTQTPRYLIKTRGQQVTLSCSPISGHRSVSWYQQTPGQGLQFLFEYFSETQRNKGNFPGRFSGRQFSNSRSEMNVSTLELGDSALYLCASSGGTASSYEQYFGPGTRLTVT.

The chain recombines TRBV7-2 with TRBJ2-7, with D possibly being TRBD1 (6 bases). Trimming removed 5 bases from V and 4 bases from J, with 18 bases in between. Germline V gene lookup returns CDR1 SGHTA and CDR2 FQGNSA. The CDR3 runs to 15 residues. CDR3 residues: CASSPTGQRGYEQYF. DNA of the CDR3: TGTGCCAGCAGCCCGACCGGACAGAGAGGATACGAGCAGTACTTC.

The DNA for the CDR3 is TGTGCCAGTAGTCGCCTACCCCCCACAGGCGCCTATGGCTACACCTTC. It is translated as CASSRLPPTGAYGYTF. The rearrangement links TRBV19 to TRBJ1-2; D may be TRBD1 (5 bases). Germline CDR1 LNHDA, CDR2 SQIVND (reference sequence). Trimming pared 5 bases from V and 4 bases from J, leaving 20 bases between. This CDR3 is built from 16 residues.

The J gene is TRBJ2-3, the V gene TRBV9; tentative D call: TRBD1 (5 bases). In germline, CDR1 is SGDLS, CDR2 YYNGEE. This CDR3 is 15 amino acids long. V lost 0 bases, J lost 1 base, and 9 bases lay in between. CDR3 coding DNA: TGTGCCAGCAGCGTAGAACAGGAAGGCACAGATACGCAGTATTTT. Translation: CASSVEQEGTDTQYF.

A single count supports this clone. The chain carries TRBV4-1 and TRBJ2-1, with TRBD2 matching 7 bases. Trimming at V came to 1 base and at J to 3 bases, leaving 9 bases not matched to a gene. CDR1 is MGHRA, CDR2 YSYEKL, per germline. The CDR3 has 17 amino acids. The CDR3 DNA sequence: TGCGCCAGCAGCCAAGTCATCAGCGGGGCCGGCTACAATGAGCAGTTCTTC. Translating it yields CASSQVISGAGYNEQFF.

The V and J genes are TRBV5-1 and TRBJ2-7; unclear D gene. The CDR3 length is 13 residues. Germline lookup yields CDR1 SGHRS and CDR2 YFSETQ. Trimming took 1 base from V and 0 from J, leaving 5 bases between them. This CDR3 is CASSLQDSYEQYF. The CDR3 DNA is TGCGCCAGCAGCTTGCAGGACTCCTACGAGCAGTACTTC. The whole variable domain, remainder taken from reference TRBV5-1 and TRBJ2-7, is KAGVTQTPRYLIKTRGQQVTLSCSPISGHRSVSWYQQTPGQGLQFLFEYFSETQRNKGNFPGRFSGRQFSNSRSEMNVSTLELGDSALYLCASSLQDSYEQYFGPGTRLTVT.

The chain combines TRBV7-9 with TRBJ2-5; D is uncertain. In germline, CDR1 is SEHNR, CDR2 FQNEAQ (reference sequence). The CDR3 totals 14 residues. The ends were cut back, 5 bases at V and 1 base at J, with 11 bases in the middle. The CDR3 loop is CASSPDPPQETQYF. CDR3 bases: TGTGCCAGCAGCCCAGATCCGCCCCAAGAGACCCAGTACTTC.